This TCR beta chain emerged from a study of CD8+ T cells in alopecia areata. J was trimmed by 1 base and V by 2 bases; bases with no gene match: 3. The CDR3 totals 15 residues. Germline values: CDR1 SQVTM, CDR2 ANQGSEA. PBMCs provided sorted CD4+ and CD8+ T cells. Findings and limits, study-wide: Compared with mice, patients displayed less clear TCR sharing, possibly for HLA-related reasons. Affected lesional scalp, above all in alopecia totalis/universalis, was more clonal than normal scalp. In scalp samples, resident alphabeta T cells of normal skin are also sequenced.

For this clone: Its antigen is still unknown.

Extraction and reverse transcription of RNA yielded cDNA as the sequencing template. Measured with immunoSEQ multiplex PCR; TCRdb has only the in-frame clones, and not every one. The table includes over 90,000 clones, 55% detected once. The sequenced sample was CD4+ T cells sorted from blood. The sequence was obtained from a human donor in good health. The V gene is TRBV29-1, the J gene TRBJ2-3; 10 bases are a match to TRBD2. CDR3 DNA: TGCAGCGTTGAAAACCTAGCGGGGGGCACAGATACGCAGTATTTT. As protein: CSVENLAGGTDTQYF.